These 22 T cell receptor beta chains share one sample of origin, sequenced in a study of cytomegalovirus exposure and HLA in healthy donors (dated 2017 in TCRdb). The method behind the library was the immunoSEQ multiplex PCR assay. For the multiplex PCR, a mixture combining 60 forward primers for TCR Vbeta segments and 13 reverse primers for TCR Jbeta segments was used. What TCRdb holds here is the immuneACCESS table cut down to in-frame rearrangements. Part of the clones is not present; checked against another copy, under half of the missing clones reflect an unresolved V gene, and the others are unexplained. This sample's table lists some 200,000 clones. The top ten hold approximately 6.9% of the sample. The sample consisted of PBMCs. Every receptor here comes from a man aged 25 to 45 in good health and CMV-seronegative.

The gene calls are TRBV4-3 and TRBJ2-7, with 10 positions matching TRBD1. This CDR3 is built from 10 residues. The germline gives CDR1 LGHNA, CDR2 YSLEER. The junction had 2 bases not matched to a gene; V was cut back by 11 bases and J by 7 bases. The CDR3 coding sequence is TGCGCCTGGACAGGGGGTGAGCAGTACTTC. Protein product: CAWTGGEQYF.

This CDR3 reads CASRFGQESRGQYF. CDR3 nucleotides: TGCGCCAGCAGATTCGGACAGGAGAGTCGGGGGCAGTACTTC. The V call is TRBV5-1, the J call TRBJ2-7; TRBD1 matches 7 bases. V trimming: 5 bases; J trimming: 9 bases; junction bases outside the gene matches: 14. Germline V gives CDR1 SGHRS, CDR2 YFSETQ. This CDR3 is built from 14 residues.

The genes are TRBV9 and TRBJ1-1; D might be TRBD1 (6 bases). The V and J ends lost 3 bases and 11 bases respectively, with 8 bases between them. In germline, CDR1 is SGDLS, CDR2 YYNGEE. The CDR3 has 10 residues. The CDR3 DNA follows: TGTGCCAGCAGCGGCGACAGGGCTTTCTTT. This encodes CASSGDRAFF.

Details on this clone: The identical CDR3 is also encoded by other nucleotide sequences in the sample. The chain employs TRBV11-3 and TRBJ2-7; no reliable D call. Germline values: CDR1 SGHNT, CDR2 YENEEA. The CDR3 has 15 amino acids. V was trimmed by 5 bases and J by 2 bases, leaving 16 bases between them. The CDR3 bases are TGTGCCAGCAGCCTGGGTCCAGGCCCAACCTACGAGCAGTACTTC. It codes for CASSLGPGPTYEQYF.

The chain uses TRBV9 and TRBJ1-2; TRBD1 matches at 10 bases. V shed 3 bases and J 5 bases; nucleotides not matched to a gene: 1. This CDR3 comprises 13 residues. Germline V gene sequence: CDR1 SGDLS, CDR2 YYNGEE. CDR3 residues: CASSEDRGYGYTF. CDR3 sequence (DNA): TGTGCCAGCAGCGAGGACAGGGGGTATGGCTACACCTTC.

The rearrangement joins TRBV6-5 to TRBJ2-5, with a tentative D call TRBD2 (5 bases). With 4 bases removed from V and 5 bases from J, the gap between germline ends came to 17 bases. Germline CDR1 reads MNHEY; CDR2 reads SVGAGI. This CDR3 is 15 amino acids long. CDR3 loop: CASSSGLSPSETQYF. CDR3 coding DNA: TGTGCCAGCAGTTCCGGACTCAGTCCGAGCGAGACCCAGTACTTC.

V and J are TRBV28 and TRBJ2-2; a possible D gene is TRBD1 (6 bases). The CDR3 is made up of 15 amino acids. Deletions cut 5 bases from V and 5 bases from J, with 15 bases between. Germline loops: CDR1 MDHEN, CDR2 SYDVKM. The DNA of the CDR3 is TGTGCCAGCAGTCCCACCCTCGGACAGACCGGGGAGCTGTTTTTT. Translated, it gives CASSPTLGQTGELFF. Together with reference TRBV28 and TRBJ2-2, the CDR3 gives the full variable domain: DVKVTQSSRYLVKRTGEKVFLECVQDMDHENMFWYRQDPGLGLRLIYFSYDVKMKEKGDIPEGYSVSREKKERFSLILESASTNQTSMYLCASSPTLGQTGELFFGEGSRLTVL.

The chain combines TRBV7-3 with TRBJ2-1; 7 positions agree with TRBD2. Trimming cost V 1 base and J 9 bases; bases outside gene matches: 12. The CDR3 length is 16 residues. In germline, CDR1 is SGHTA, CDR2 FQGTGA. CDR3 region: CASSLSMAGAFSEQFF. Written as DNA, the CDR3 is TGTGCCAGCAGCTTAAGTATGGCGGGAGCTTTCAGTGAGCAGTTCTTC.

The chain has TRBV15 and TRBJ1-1, with a possible D match to TRBD1 (5 bases). The CDR3 sequence is 14 residues long. From germline, CDR1 is LNHNV and CDR2 YYDKDF (reference sequence). V lost 0 bases to trimming and J lost 4 bases, with 9 bases between them. The CDR3 DNA reads as TGTGCCACCAGCAGAGATGACAGATTCACTGAAGCTTTCTTT. Protein: CATSRDDRFTEAFF.

The chain joins TRBV10-1 to TRBJ2-2; 7 bases agree with TRBD2. Looked up from germline, CDR1 is WNHNN and CDR2 is SYGVQD (reference sequence). V dropped 0 bases and J dropped 4; count of bases not matched to a gene: 11. This CDR3 is built from 18 residues. This CDR3 is CASSESSGTPRGTGELFF. Here the CDR3 DNA reads TGCGCCAGCAGTGAGTCCAGCGGGACCCCTCGGGGCACCGGGGAGCTGTTTTTT.

This rearrangement joins TRBV28 to TRBJ2-7, with a tentative D call TRBD1 (8 bases). Per the germline V gene, CDR1 is MDHEN and CDR2 is SYDVKM. The CDR3 runs 16 residues. Trimming took off 1 base at V and 5 bases at J, with 18 bases between the two ends. The CDR3 DNA reads TGTGCCAGCAGTTTATCCGCCAGGACAGGGAGGGACGAGCAGTACTTC. Amino acid sequence: CASSLSARTGRDEQYF.

The gene calls are TRBV2 and TRBJ1-5, with D unclear. Looked up from germline, CDR1 is SNHLY and CDR2 is FYNNEI. Trimming left V 8 bases short and J 4 bases short, with 9 bases between. The CDR3 consists of 12 residues. The CDR3 sequence is CASGRENQPQHF. In DNA form, the CDR3 reads TGTGCCAGCGGGCGGGAAAATCAGCCCCAGCATTTT.

The chain joins TRBV18 to TRBJ2-3; 9 positions agree with TRBD2. The CDR3 sequence is 14 residues long. Germline CDR1 reads KGHSH; CDR2 reads LQKENI. Trimming removed 6 bases from V and 4 bases from J; junction bases left unmatched: 5. CDR3 nucleotide sequence: TGTGCCAGCTCCGTAGGACTAGCGCCAGATACGCAGTATTTT. Its protein is CASSVGLAPDTQYF.

This chain joins TRBV13 and TRBJ2-3, with TRBD2 identical over 9 bases. Germline V CDR1 and CDR2: PRHDT, FYEKMQ (reference sequence). V was pared by 5 bases and J by 0 bases, with 9 bases of the junction left unmatched. This CDR3 is 17 amino acids long. CDR3 DNA: TGTGCCAGCAGCCACATAAAGCGGGGGGCAAGCACAGATACGCAGTATTTT. Residues: CASSHIKRGASTDTQYF.

The rearrangement links TRBV13 to TRBJ2-5, with D possibly being TRBD1 (5 bases). In germline, CDR1 is PRHDT, CDR2 FYEKMQ (reference sequence). Trimming removed 3 bases at V and 7 bases at J, with 12 bases between. This CDR3 region has 13 residues. The CDR3 sequence: CASSFPGRGTQYF. DNA of the CDR3: TGTGCCAGCAGCTTCCCCGGAAGGGGGACCCAGTACTTC.

Worth noting for this clone: In the same sample, other DNA sequences code for this CDR3. The chain has TRBV9 and TRBJ2-2; TRBD2 matches at 10 bases. V gave up 0 bases and J gave up 5 bases; unmatched junction bases: 4. Germline V gives CDR1 SGDLS, CDR2 YYNGEE. CDR3 size: 16 residues. DNA for the CDR3: TGTGCCAGCAGCGTAGGGCTAGCGGGGGTAACCGGGGAGCTGTTTTTT. This gives the protein CASSVGLAGVTGELFF.

This chain uses TRBV2 with TRBJ1-6; TRBD1 matches 8 bases. V was clipped by 6 bases and J by 9 bases; unmatched bases: 10. From germline, CDR1 is SNHLY and CDR2 FYNNEI. The CDR3 is made up of 15 amino acids. The CDR3 loop is CASSGQGLGRSPLHF. CDR3 nucleotides: TGTGCCAGCAGCGGACAGGGTTTAGGGCGTTCACCCCTCCACTTT.

The CDR3 sequence: CSVSGGIHEQYF. The CDR3 DNA reads as TGCAGCGTCTCAGGGGGCATACACGAGCAGTACTTC. V gene TRBV29-1 combines with J gene TRBJ2-7; 8 bases are shared with TRBD1. V was pared by 6 bases and J by 5 bases, with 6 bases of the junction left unmatched. The CDR3 runs to 12 residues. Germline CDR1 is SQVTM and CDR2 is ANQGSEA.

V is TRBV11-3 and J is TRBJ2-5; the match to TRBD2 covers 11 bases. CDR1 and CDR2 (germline): SGHNT, YENEEA. Losses at the gene ends were 0 bases for V and 1 base for J; bases not matched to a gene: 1. This CDR3 contains 16 residues. The CDR3 region is CASSLETSGVQETQYF. CDR3 DNA sequence: TGTGCCAGCAGCTTAGAGACTAGCGGGGTCCAAGAGACCCAGTACTTC.

The V and J genes are TRBV18 and TRBJ2-5, with no clear D. The CDR3 consists of 13 residues. The ends were cut back, 0 bases at V and 1 base at J, with 3 bases in the middle. Germline assignment: CDR1 KGHSH and CDR2 LQKENI. The CDR3 DNA is TGTGCCAGCTCACCACCGGCCCAAGAGACCCAGTACTTC. Amino acid sequence: CASSPPAQETQYF.

The rearrangement uses TRBV5-1 and TRBJ2-7, with TRBD1 as a possible D gene (6 bases). The V end lost 0 bases, the J end lost 2 bases, and 12 bases lay between the germline ends. The CDR3 length is 15 residues. Germline V gene sequence: CDR1 SGHRS, CDR2 YFSETQ. For the CDR3, the DNA is TGCGCCAGCAGCTTGGCTGGGGGCTGGACCTACGAGCAGTACTTC. Protein sequence: CASSLAGGWTYEQYF.

The V gene is TRBV15, the J gene TRBJ1-1; 11 bases are shared with TRBD1. After removal of 3 bases from V and 1 base from J, the junction contained 10 bases not matched to a gene. This CDR3 spans 18 amino acids. Per the germline V gene, CDR1 is LNHNV and CDR2 is YYDKDF (reference sequence). In nucleotides, the CDR3 is TGTGCCACCAGCAGGAGGACAGGGGGCGGGAGCGGGAACACTGAAGCTTTCTTT. It encodes CATSRRTGGGSGNTEAFF.